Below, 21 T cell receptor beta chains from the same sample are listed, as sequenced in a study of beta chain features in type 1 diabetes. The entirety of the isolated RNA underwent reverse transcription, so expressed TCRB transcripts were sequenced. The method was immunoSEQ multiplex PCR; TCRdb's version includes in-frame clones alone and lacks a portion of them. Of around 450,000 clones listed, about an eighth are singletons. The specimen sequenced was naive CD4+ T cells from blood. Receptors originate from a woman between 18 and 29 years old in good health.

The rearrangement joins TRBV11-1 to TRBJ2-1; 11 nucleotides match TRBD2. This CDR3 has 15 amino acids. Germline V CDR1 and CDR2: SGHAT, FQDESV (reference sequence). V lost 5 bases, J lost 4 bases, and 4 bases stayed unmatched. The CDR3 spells CASSPGTSGYNEQFF. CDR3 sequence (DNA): TGTGCCAGCAGCCCCGGGACTAGCGGTTACAATGAGCAGTTCTTC.

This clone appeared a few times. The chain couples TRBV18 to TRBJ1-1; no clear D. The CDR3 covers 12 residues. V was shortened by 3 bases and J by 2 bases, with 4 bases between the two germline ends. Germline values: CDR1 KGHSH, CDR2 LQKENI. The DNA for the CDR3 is TGTGCCAGCTCACCGCAAAACACTGAAGCTTTCTTT. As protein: CASSPQNTEAFF.

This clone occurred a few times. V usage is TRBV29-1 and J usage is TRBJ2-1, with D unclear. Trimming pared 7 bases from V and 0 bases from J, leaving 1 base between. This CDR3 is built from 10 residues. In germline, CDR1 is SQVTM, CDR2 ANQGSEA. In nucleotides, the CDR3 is TGCAGCGCCTCCTACAATGAGCAGTTCTTC. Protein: CSASYNEQFF.

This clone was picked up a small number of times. In DNA form, the CDR3 reads TGTGCCAGCAGCTTTTTTGGGAGCGACACCGGGGAGCTGTTTTTT. Translation gives CASSFFGSDTGELFF. The chain joins TRBV7-2 to TRBJ2-2, with a weak D call TRBD2 (5 bases). Germline V gives CDR1 SGHTA, CDR2 FQGNSA. The CDR3 is made up of 15 amino acids. Between the trimmed V and J ends, which lost 3 bases and 3 bases, there was a span of 11 bases. Supplemented by reference TRBV7-2 and TRBJ2-2, the full variable domain reads GAGVSQSPSNKVTEKGKDVELRCDPISGHTALYWYRQSLGQGLEFLIYFQGNSAPDKSGLPSDRFSAERTGGSVSTLTIQRTQQEDSAVYLCASSFFGSDTGELFFGEGSRLTVL.

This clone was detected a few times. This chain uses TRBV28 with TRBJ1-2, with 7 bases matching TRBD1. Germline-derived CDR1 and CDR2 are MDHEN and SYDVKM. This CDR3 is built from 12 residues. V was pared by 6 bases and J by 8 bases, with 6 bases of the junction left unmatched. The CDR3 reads CASRSGTEGYTF. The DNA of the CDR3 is TGTGCCAGCAGATCCGGGACAGAAGGCTACACCTTC.

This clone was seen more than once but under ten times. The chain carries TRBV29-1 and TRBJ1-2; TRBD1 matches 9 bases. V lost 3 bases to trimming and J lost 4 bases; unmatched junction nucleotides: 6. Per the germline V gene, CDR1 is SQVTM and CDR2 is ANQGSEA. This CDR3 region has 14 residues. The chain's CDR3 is CSVESQGASYGYTF. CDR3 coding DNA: TGCAGCGTTGAGTCACAGGGGGCAAGCTATGGCTACACCTTC.

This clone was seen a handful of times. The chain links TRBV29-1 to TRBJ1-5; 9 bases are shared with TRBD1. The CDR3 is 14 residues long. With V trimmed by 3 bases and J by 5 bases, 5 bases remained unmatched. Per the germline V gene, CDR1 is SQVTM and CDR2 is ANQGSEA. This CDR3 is CSVDTGGRDQPQHF. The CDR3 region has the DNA TGCAGCGTTGATACAGGGGGCAGGGATCAGCCCCAGCATTTT. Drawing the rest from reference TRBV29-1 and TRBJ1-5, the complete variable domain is SAVISQKPSRDICQRGTSLTIQCQVDSQVTMMFWYRQQPGQSLTLIATANQGSEATYESGFVIDKFPISRPNLTFSTLTVSNMSPEDSSIYLCSVDTGGRDQPQHFGDGTRLSIL.

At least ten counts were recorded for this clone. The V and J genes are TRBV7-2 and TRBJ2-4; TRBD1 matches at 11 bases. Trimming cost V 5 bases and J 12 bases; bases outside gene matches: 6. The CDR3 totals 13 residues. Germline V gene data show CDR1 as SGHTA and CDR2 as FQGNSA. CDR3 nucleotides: TGTGCCAGCAGCCCTGGACAGGGGGCGCCTCAGTACTTC. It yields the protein CASSPGQGAPQYF.

This CDR3 is CASAGLINEKLFF. DNA for the CDR3: TGCGCCAGCGCGGGGTTGATTAATGAAAAACTGTTTTTT. The chain links TRBV4-1 to TRBJ1-4; no clear D gene. There are 13 residues in the CDR3. Trimming removed 8 bases from V and 4 bases from J, with 11 bases in between. The V gene's germline CDR1 is MGHRA and CDR2 YSYEKL.

The DNA of the CDR3 is TGCAGCGTTTATGACAGGGGCAGAGAGGCGGGGGAGCTGTTTTTT. This codes for CSVYDRGREAGELFF. J is TRBJ2-2 and V is TRBV29-1; the match to TRBD1 covers 8 bases. V lost 5 bases, J lost 8 bases, and 13 bases stayed unmatched. From germline, CDR1 is SQVTM and CDR2 ANQGSEA. The CDR3 totals 15 residues.

The CDR3 coding sequence is TGTGCCAGCAGTCTTCTCCCGAGCAATCAGCCCCAGCATTTT. Protein product: CASSLLPSNQPQHF. This chain links TRBV6-5 with TRBJ1-5; D gene uncertain. Deletions cut 5 bases from V and 1 base from J, with 9 bases between. The germline V gene encodes CDR1 MNHEY and CDR2 SVGAGI. The CDR3 has 14 residues.

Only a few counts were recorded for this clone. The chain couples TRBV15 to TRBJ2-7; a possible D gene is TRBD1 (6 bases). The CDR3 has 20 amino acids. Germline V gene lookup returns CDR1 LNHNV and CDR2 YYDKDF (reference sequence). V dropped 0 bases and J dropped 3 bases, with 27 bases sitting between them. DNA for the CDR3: TGTGCCACCAGCAGAGACCACTTCCTGGACAGTTCTGGGAATAGCTACGAGCAGTACTTC. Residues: CATSRDHFLDSSGNSYEQYF.

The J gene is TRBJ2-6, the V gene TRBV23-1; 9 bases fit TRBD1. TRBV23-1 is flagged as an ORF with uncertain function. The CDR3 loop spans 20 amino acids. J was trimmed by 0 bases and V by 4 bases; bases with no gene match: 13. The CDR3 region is CASSRRIRPGQGSGANVLTF. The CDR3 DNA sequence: TGCGCCAGCAGTCGCCGAATTAGGCCGGGACAGGGCTCTGGGGCCAACGTCCTGACTTTC.

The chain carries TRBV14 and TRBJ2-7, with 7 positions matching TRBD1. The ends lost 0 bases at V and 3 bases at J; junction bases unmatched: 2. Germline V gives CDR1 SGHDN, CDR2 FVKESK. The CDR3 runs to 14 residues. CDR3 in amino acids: CASSQDWTGYEQYF. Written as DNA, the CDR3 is TGTGCCAGCAGCCAAGACTGGACAGGCTACGAGCAGTACTTC.

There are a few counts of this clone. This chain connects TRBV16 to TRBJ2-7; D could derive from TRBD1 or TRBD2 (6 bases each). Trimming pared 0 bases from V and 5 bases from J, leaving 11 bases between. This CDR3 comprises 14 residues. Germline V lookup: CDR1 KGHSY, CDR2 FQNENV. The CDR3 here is CASSQSRGADEQYV. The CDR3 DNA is TGTGCCAGCAGCCAATCTAGGGGGGCCGACGAGCAGTACGTC.

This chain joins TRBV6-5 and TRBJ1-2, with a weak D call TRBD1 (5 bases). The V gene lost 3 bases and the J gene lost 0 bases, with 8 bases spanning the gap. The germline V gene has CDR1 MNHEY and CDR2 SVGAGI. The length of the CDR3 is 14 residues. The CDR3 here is CASSYQGPNYGYTF. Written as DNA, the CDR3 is TGTGCCAGCAGTTATCAGGGCCCTAACTATGGCTACACCTTC.

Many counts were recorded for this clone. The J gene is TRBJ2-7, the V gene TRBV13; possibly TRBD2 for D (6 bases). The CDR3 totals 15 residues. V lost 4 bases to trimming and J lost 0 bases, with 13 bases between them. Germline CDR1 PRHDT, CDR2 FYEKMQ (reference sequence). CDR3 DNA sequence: TGTGCCAGCAGCTACCTCGCCGGGGGCTCCTACGAGCAGTACGTC. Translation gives CASSYLAGGSYEQYV.

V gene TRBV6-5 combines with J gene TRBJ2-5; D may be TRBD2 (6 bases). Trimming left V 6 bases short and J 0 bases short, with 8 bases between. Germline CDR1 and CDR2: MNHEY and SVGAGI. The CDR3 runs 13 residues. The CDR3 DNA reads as TGTGCCAGCAGGGAGGGACACCAAGAGACCCAGTACTTC. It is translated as CASREGHQETQYF.

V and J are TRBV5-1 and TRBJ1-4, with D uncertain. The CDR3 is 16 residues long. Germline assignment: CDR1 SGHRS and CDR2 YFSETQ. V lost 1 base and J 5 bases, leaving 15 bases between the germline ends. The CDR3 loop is CASSLRGGGGNEKLFF. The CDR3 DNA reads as TGCGCCAGCAGCTTGAGAGGCGGAGGTGGGAATGAAAAACTGTTTTTT.

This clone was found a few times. CDR3 nucleotide sequence: TGCGCCAGCAGCACCCGTCGGGGGTTAACCCAGTACTTC. It is translated as CASSTRRGLTQYF. V usage is TRBV5-1 and J usage is TRBJ2-5; a weak D match, TRBD2 (6 bases). Germline V gene sequence: CDR1 SGHRS, CDR2 YFSETQ. V was shortened by 4 bases and J by 8 bases, with 15 bases between the two germline ends. The CDR3 runs 13 residues.

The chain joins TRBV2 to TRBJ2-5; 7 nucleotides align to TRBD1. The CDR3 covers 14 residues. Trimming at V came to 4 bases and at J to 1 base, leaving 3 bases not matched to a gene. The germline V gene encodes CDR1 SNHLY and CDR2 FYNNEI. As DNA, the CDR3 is TGTGCCAGCAGTGCCTGGGACAGCCAAGAGACCCAGTACTTC. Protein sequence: CASSAWDSQETQYF.